Given below is one T cell receptor (beta chain) in context. What it binds is unknown. PCR employed 60 Vbeta and 13 Jbeta primers. Profiled with immunoSEQ multiplex PCR; TCRdb holds only in-frame clones, not every one. The sample carries approximately 95,000 clones, around 81% recorded once. The data originate from a study of cytomegalovirus exposure and HLA in healthy donors. The trim removed 3 bases at V and 0 bases at J, leaving 3 bases unmatched. This CDR3 has 15 amino acids. In germline, CDR1 is SGHAT, CDR2 FQNNGV. General observations from the study: Productive status was seen about 90% or about 30% of the time for most TCR beta V segments in an earlier analysis. Clonal expansion, a later analysis showed, was greater in HLA-associated TCR beta chains than in equally common others. Later work associated roughly 15,000 TCR beta sequences with HLA alleles at 0.05 false discovery rate.

The sequencing input was PBMCs. The TCR comes from a woman between 65 and 79 years old in good health and CMV-seropositive. The chain links TRBV11-2 to TRBJ2-3; 7 bases align to TRBD2. CDR3 coding DNA: TGTGCCAGCAGCTTCAGCGGGGCTAGCACAGATACGCAGTATTTT. Translating it yields CASSFSGASTDTQYF. The variable domain in full, completed from reference TRBV11-2 and TRBJ2-3, reads EAGVAQSPRYKIIEKRQSVAFWCNPISGHATLYWYQQILGQGPKLLIQFQNNGVVDDSQLPKDRFSAERLKGVDSTLKIQPAKLEDSAVYLCASSFSGASTDTQYFGPGTRLTVL.